Listed below are T cell receptor beta chains from one sample, sequenced in a study of regulatory T cells in long-lasting Graves disease. TCRdb re-called the multiplex PCR reads with MiXCR, one entry per CDR3 protein. The sample lists 400,000 to 550,000 distinct CDR3 sequences, roughly 15% seen once, with around a quarter in the top ten. The same data also contributed to another study, on T cells in Graves' hyperthyroidism and ophthalmopathy.

The specimen was peripheral blood mononuclear cells (PBMCs), collected at new diagnosis, from a patient treated with antithyroid drugs. Receptors were obtained from a woman aged 18-29 years with Graves disease. The CDR3 runs from the conserved cysteine through the conserved F or W. The D gene is left open where the match is weak. Size is omitted from some rows. Given values are once, few, many or a class for expanded clones.

v_gene	d_gene	abundance	j_gene	CDR3aa	CDR3nt
TRBV11-3	.	many	TRBJ1-2	CASSLVGGPYGYTF	TGTGCCAGCAGCTTAGTCGGGGGCCCCTATGGCTACACCTTC
TRBV6-2/TRBV6-3	TRBD1	.	TRBJ2-1	CASSAGQGAYNEQFF	TGTGCCAGCAGTGCGGGACAGGGGGCCTACAATGAGCAGTTCTTC
TRBV20-1	TRBD2	.	TRBJ2-3	CSARLLLAGDIDTQYF	TGCAGTGCTAGACTCCTACTAGCGGGAGATATAGATACGCAGTATTTT
TRBV12-3/TRBV12-4	.	many	TRBJ1-2	CASNGPRGFYGYTF	TGTGCCAGCAATGGGCCTCGGGGCTTCTATGGCTACACCTTC
TRBV7-9	.	.	TRBJ1-2	CASSSDGGVFGYTF	TGTGCCAGCAGTTCCGATGGCGGGGTATTTGGCTACACCTTC
TRBV27	.	few	TRBJ1-5	CASSLSGGVGQPQHF	TGTGCCAGCAGTTTATCGGGTGGGGTAGGTCAGCCCCAGCATTTT
TRBV20-1	.	few	TRBJ2-7	CSTGIRHTYEQYF	TGCAGTACGGGTATCCGGCATACCTACGAGCAGTACTTC
TRBV13	.	.	TRBJ1-1	CASSLGLGVRGGPTTEAFF	TGTGCCAGCAGCTTAGGCCTAGGTGTGCGAGGAGGTCCCACCACTGAAGCTTTCTTT
TRBV29-1	.	many	TRBJ2-2	CSVGLGTTGELFF	TGCAGCGTTGGACTAGGAACCACCGGGGAGCTGTTTTTT
TRBV20-1	.	.	TRBJ1-1	CSAKALERVINTEAFF	TGCAGTGCTAAAGCACTGGAGAGGGTTATAAACACTGAAGCTTTCTTT
TRBV18	TRBD2	many	TRBJ2-1	CASSPPTLAGYNEQFF	TGTGCCAGCTCACCACCCACTCTAGCGGGGTACAATGAGCAGTTCTTC
TRBV3-1	.	many	TRBJ2-3	CASSQGRVGGATDTQYF	TGTGCCAGCAGCCAAGGCCGCGTGGGGGGAGCCACAGATACGCAGTATTTT
TRBV6-1	.	few	TRBJ1-2	CASRTPRTDATDYGYTF	TGTGCCAGCAGAACACCTAGGACAGACGCGACTGACTATGGCTACACCTTC
TRBV7-2	.	many	TRBJ2-1	CASSWRADISYNEQFF	TGTGCCAGCAGCTGGAGAGCGGATATCTCCTACAATGAGCAGTTCTTC
TRBV7-9	.	many	TRBJ1-5	CASSPDTRNQPQHF	TGTGCCAGCAGTCCCGACACCCGCAATCAGCCCCAGCATTTT
TRBV11-1	.	many	TRBJ1-1	CASSFLATEAFF	TGTGCCAGCAGCTTCTTGGCGACTGAAGCTTTCTTT
TRBV12-3/TRBV12-4	TRBD1	many	TRBJ2-5	CASSFFQGAETQYF	TGTGCCAGCAGTTTCTTCCAGGGGGCAGAGACCCAGTACTTC
TRBV12-3/TRBV12-4	TRBD2	few	TRBJ2-6	CASTPGQGLAGGGANVLTF	TGTGCCAGCACCCCCGGCCAGGGTCTAGCGGGAGGTGGGGCCAACGTCCTGACTTTC
TRBV7-6	.	many	TRBJ1-3	CASSSQTRIRGSGNTIYF	TGTGCCAGCAGCTCACAAACCCGGATTCGGGGCTCTGGAAACACCATATATTTT
TRBV5-1	.	.	TRBJ1-2	CASRGKVNTMHGYTF	TGCGCCAGCAGGGGGAAGGTGAATACTATGCATGGCTACACCTTC
TRBV19	.	.	TRBJ2-7	CASSTGQRSSYEQYF	TGTGCCAGTAGTACCGGACAGCGGAGCTCCTACGAGCAGTACTTC
TRBV7-2	TRBD1	.	TRBJ1-3	CASKRDSDSGNTIYF	TGTGCCAGCAAAAGGGACAGTGACTCTGGAAACACCATATATTTT
TRBV2	TRBD1	few	TRBJ2-3	CASSLMGQGRDTQYF	TGTGCCAGCAGCCTGATGGGACAGGGGCGAGATACGCAGTATTTT
TRBV28	.	few	TRBJ2-5	CATRTSGQETQYF	TGTGCCACACGTACCTCAGGCCAAGAGACCCAGTACTTC
TRBV27	.	many	TRBJ2-7	CASSLGQGQEQYF	TGTGCCAGCAGTTTAGGGCAGGGCCAAGAGCAGTACTTC
TRBV20-1	.	many	TRBJ2-7	CSAPVGWGLDTYEQYF	TGCAGTGCCCCTGTTGGGTGGGGCCTGGATACCTACGAGCAGTACTTC
TRBV29-1	.	.	TRBJ2-1	CSVPGANEQFF	TGCAGCGTCCCGGGGGCGAATGAGCAGTTCTTC
TRBV19	.	few	TRBJ2-5	CASNSGGETQYF	TGTGCCAGTAATTCCGGTGGGGAGACCCAGTACTTC
TRBV7-2	TRBD2	.	TRBJ2-2	CASSLVALAGLANTGELFF	TGTGCCAGCAGCTTAGTGGCCCTAGCGGGTCTTGCGAACACCGGGGAGCTGTTTTTT
TRBV4-3	TRBD1	once	TRBJ1-2	CASSHDGRDRGPSGYTF	TGCGCCAGCAGCCATGACGGCCGGGACAGGGGACCCTCTGGCTACACCTTC
TRBV27	TRBD2	many	TRBJ2-7	CASSLEGLAGEQYF	TGTGCCAGCAGTTTAGAGGGACTAGCTGGAGAGCAGTACTTC
TRBV24-1	.	few	TRBJ2-1	CATSDLRRYNEQFF	TGTGCCACCAGTGATTTGCGGCGGTACAATGAGCAGTTCTTC
TRBV7-2	TRBD2	many	TRBJ2-3	CASSPRTSGVSTDTQYF	TGTGCCAGCAGCCCGAGGACTAGCGGGGTTAGCACAGATACGCAGTATTTT
TRBV12-3/TRBV12-4	TRBD1	.	TRBJ1-5	CASSLDRGYRLGSNQPQHF	TGTGCCAGCAGTTTGGACAGGGGCTATAGGCTCGGAAGCAATCAGCCCCAGCATTTT
TRBV29-1	.	many	TRBJ1-1	CSVRIQGGGRNTEAFF	TGCAGCGTTCGGATTCAGGGAGGTGGCAGGAACACTGAAGCTTTCTTT
TRBV20-1	.	few	TRBJ2-3	CSASILLQGSLDTQYF	TGCAGTGCTAGCATTCTATTACAAGGGAGTTTAGATACGCAGTATTTT
TRBV20-1	.	many	TRBJ2-7	CSARGDYEQYF	TGCAGTGCTAGAGGGGACTACGAGCAGTACTTC
TRBV7-2	.	many	TRBJ2-7	CASSLDHYEQYF	TGTGCCAGCAGCCTGGACCACTACGAGCAGTACTTC
TRBV12-3/TRBV12-4	.	few	TRBJ2-2	CASSPFGNTGELFF	TGTGCCAGCAGTCCCTTTGGGAACACCGGGGAGCTGTTTTTT
TRBV2	TRBD1	.	TRBJ1-2	CASRSDRTGHYGYTF	TGTGCCAGCAGGAGCGATAGGACAGGGCACTATGGCTACACCTTC
TRBV12-3/TRBV12-4	TRBD2	few	TRBJ2-4	CASSLGLVGKAQYF	TGTGCCAGCAGTCTAGGACTAGTCGGAAAGGCTCAGTACTTC